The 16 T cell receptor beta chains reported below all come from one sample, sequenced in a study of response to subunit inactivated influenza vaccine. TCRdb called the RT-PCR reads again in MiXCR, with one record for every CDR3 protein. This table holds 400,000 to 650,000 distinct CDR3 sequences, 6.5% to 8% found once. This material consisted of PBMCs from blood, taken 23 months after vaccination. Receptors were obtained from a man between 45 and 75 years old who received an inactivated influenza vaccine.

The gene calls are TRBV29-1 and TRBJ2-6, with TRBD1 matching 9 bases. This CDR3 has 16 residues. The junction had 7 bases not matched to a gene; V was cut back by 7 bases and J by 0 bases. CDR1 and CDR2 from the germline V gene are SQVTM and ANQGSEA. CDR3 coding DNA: TGCAGCGGGGGGGACAGGGCCCCCTCTGGGGCCAACGTCCTGACTTTC. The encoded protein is CSGGDRAPSGANVLTF.

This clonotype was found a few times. CDR3 DNA: TGCAGCGTCCACAGGGGCTCAAACACCGGGGAGCTGTTTTTT. Its translation is CSVHRGSNTGELFF. V and J are TRBV29-1 and TRBJ2-2, with 7 bases matching TRBD1. Germline CDR1 SQVTM, CDR2 ANQGSEA. V shed 6 bases and J 2 bases; nucleotides not matched to a gene: 6. The CDR3 runs 14 residues.

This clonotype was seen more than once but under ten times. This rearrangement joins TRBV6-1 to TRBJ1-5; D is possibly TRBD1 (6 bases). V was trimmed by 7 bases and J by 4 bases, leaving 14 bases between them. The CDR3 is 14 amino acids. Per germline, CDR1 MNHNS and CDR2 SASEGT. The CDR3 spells CASTGGRGNQPQHF. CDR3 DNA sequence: TGTGCCAGCACCGGGGGCCGGGGGAATCAGCCCCAGCATTTT.

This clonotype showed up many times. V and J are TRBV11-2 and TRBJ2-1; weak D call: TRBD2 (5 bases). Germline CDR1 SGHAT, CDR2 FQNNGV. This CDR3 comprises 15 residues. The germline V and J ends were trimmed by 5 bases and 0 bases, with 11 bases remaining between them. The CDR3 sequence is CASSQRVGSYNEQFF. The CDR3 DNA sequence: TGTGCCAGCAGCCAGAGGGTAGGCTCCTACAATGAGCAGTTCTTC.

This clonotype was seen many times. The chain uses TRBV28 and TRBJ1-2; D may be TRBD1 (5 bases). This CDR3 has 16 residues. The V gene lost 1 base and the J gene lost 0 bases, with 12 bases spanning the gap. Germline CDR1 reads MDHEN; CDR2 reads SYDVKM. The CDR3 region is CASSLLSGGANYGYTF. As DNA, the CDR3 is TGTGCCAGCAGTTTATTATCGGGGGGAGCTAACTATGGCTACACCTTC.

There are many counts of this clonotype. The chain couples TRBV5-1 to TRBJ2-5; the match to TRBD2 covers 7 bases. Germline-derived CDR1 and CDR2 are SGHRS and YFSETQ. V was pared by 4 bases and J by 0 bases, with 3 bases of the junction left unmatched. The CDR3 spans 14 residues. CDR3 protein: CASSKLADQETQYF. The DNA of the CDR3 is TGCGCCAGCAGCAAGCTAGCGGACCAAGAGACCCAGTACTTC.

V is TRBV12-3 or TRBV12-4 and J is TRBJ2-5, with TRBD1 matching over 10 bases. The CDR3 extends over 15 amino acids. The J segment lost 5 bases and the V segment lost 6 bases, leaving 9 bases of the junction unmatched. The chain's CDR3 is CASRIGTGEGETQYF. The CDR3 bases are TGTGCCAGCAGAATTGGGACAGGGGAGGGGGAGACCCAGTACTTC.

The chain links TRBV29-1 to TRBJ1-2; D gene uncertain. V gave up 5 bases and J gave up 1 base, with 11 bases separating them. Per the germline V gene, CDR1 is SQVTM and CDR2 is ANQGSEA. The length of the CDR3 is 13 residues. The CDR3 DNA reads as TGCAGCGTTAGAGGAGTCGATAACTATGGCTACACCTTC. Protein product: CSVRGVDNYGYTF.

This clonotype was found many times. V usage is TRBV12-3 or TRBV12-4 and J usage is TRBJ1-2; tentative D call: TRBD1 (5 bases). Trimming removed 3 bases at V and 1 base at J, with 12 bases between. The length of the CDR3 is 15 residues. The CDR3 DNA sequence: TGTGCCAGCAGTTTGACAGCTTCCTATAACTATGGCTACACCTTC. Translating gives CASSLTASYNYGYTF.

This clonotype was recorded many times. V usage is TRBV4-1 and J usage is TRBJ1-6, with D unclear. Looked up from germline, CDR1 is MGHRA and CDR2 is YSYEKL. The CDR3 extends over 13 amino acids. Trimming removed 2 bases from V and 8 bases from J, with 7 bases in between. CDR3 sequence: CASSQNTDSPLHF. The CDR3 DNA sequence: TGCGCCAGCAGCCAAAACACGGATTCACCCCTCCACTTT.

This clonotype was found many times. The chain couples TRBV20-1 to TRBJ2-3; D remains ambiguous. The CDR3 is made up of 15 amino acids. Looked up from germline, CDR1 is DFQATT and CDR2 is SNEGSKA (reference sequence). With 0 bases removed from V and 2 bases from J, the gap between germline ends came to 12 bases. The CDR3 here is CSARDIQLFTDTQYF. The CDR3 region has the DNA TGCAGTGCTAGAGATATACAGCTTTTCACAGATACGCAGTATTTT.

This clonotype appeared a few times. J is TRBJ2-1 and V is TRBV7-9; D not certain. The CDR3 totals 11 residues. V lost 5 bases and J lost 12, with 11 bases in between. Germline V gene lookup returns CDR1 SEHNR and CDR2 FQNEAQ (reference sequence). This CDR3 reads CASSVHVGQFF. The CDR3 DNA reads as TGTGCCAGCAGCGTCCATGTGGGGCAGTTCTTC.

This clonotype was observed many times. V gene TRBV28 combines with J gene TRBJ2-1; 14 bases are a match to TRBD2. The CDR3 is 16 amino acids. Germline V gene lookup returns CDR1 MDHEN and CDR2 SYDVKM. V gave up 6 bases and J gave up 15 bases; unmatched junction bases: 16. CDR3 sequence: CASSMTSGRAYERGFF. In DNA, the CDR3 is TGTGCCAGCAGCATGACTAGCGGGAGGGCCTATGAGAGGGGGTTCTTC.

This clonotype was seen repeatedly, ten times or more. The CDR3 DNA reads as TGTGCCATCAGTGAGTCGTGGCGCGAGCAGTACTTC. This sequence encodes CAISESWREQYF. This chain connects TRBV10-3 to TRBJ2-7; D ambiguous. The V end lost 0 bases, the J end lost 6 bases, and 6 bases lay between the germline ends. The CDR3 has 12 residues. Germline V gives CDR1 ENHRY, CDR2 SYGVKD.

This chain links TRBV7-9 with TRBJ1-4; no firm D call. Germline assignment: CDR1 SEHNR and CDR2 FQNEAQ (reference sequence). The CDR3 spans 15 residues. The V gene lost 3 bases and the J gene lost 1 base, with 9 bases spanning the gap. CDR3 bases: TGTGCCAGCAGCTTCGCGGGGAGAACTAATGAAAAACTGTTTTTT. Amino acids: CASSFAGRTNEKLFF.

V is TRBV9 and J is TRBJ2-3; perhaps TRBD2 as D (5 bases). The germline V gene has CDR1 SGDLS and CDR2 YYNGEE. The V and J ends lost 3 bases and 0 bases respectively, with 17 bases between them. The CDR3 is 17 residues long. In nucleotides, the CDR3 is TGTGCCAGCAGCGCACTGTTTAGCGCCTTTAGCACAGATACGCAGTATTTT. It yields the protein CASSALFSAFSTDTQYF.